The 16 T cell receptor beta chains below were found in one sample sequenced in a study of regulatory T cells in long-lasting Graves disease. Through Arm-PCR of CDR3 regions and iRepertoire HTBI primers, TCR beta libraries were built. TCRdb analysed the multiplex PCR reads with MiXCR anew, one entry per CDR3 protein. The sample lists around 420,000 distinct CDR3 sequences; approximately 15% were seen once. Time point in this sample: newly diagnosed GD, antithyroid drugs for less than 3 months. TCR sequences were obtained from RNA taken from PBMCs. The data were also submitted as part of a second study, on T cells in Graves' hyperthyroidism and ophthalmopathy.

Here the sequenced sample was peripheral blood mononuclear cells (PBMCs), taken at new diagnosis, from a patient treated with antithyroid drugs. The receptors originated from a woman aged 35 to 49 with Graves disease.

The gene calls are TRBV3-1 and TRBJ1-5; D unclear. Trimming removed 3 bases at V and 7 bases at J, with 10 bases between. From germline, CDR1 is LGHDT and CDR2 YNNKEL (reference sequence). The CDR3 sequence is 13 residues long. The CDR3 region has the DNA TGTGCCAGCAGCCAGGGGAGGTGGCAGCCCCAGCATTTT. It is translated as CASSQGRWQPQHF.

Many counts were recorded for this clonotype. The genes are TRBV28 and TRBJ2-1; tentative D call: TRBD2 (6 bases). This CDR3 comprises 14 residues. V lost 1 base and J lost 5, with 9 bases in between. CDR1 MDHEN and CDR2 SYDVKM come from the germline V gene. In DNA, the CDR3 is TGTGCCAGCAGTTTATATGGGGAGGACAATGAGCAGTTCTTC. Protein product: CASSLYGEDNEQFF.

The V gene is TRBV6-2 or TRBV6-3, the J gene TRBJ2-3, with D uncertain. Germline V lookup: CDR1 MNHEY, CDR2 SVGEGT. This CDR3 spans 13 amino acids. Trimming stripped 7 bases from V and 1 base from J, with 9 bases between. The CDR3 coding sequence is TGTGCCAGCACTGCTACCCGCACAGATACGCAGTATTTT. Its translation: CASTATRTDTQYF.

This clonotype was counted many times. The rearrangement joins TRBV9 to TRBJ2-5; D ambiguous. Trimming removed 0 bases at V and 1 base at J, with 13 bases between. The CDR3 is made up of 16 amino acids. CDR1 and CDR2 (germline): SGDLS, YYNGEE. The CDR3 region has the DNA TGTGCCAGCAGCGTAGATTGGCAGGCAGTCCAAGAGACCCAGTACTTC. This translates into CASSVDWQAVQETQYF.

This clonotype appeared many times. V gene TRBV12-3 or TRBV12-4 combines with J gene TRBJ2-5; 14 bases fit TRBD2. The CDR3 extends over 16 amino acids. The J segment lost 6 bases and the V segment lost 3 bases, leaving 6 bases of the junction unmatched. The CDR3 bases are TGTGCCAGCAGTTTTTCGACTAGCGGGAGGGAACAGACCCAGTACTTC. This codes for CASSFSTSGREQTQYF.

This sequence joins TRBV5-1 and TRBJ2-5; D may match TRBD1 or TRBD2 (5 bases each). With 1 base removed from V and 5 bases from J, the gap between germline ends came to 15 bases. This CDR3 is built from 15 residues. Germline V gives CDR1 SGHRS, CDR2 YFSETQ. CDR3 DNA: TGCGCCAGCAGCTTGCCCCAGGGACGCGGGGAGACCCAGTACTTC. It translates to CASSLPQGRGETQYF.

This clonotype was detected many times. This chain links TRBV12-3 or TRBV12-4 with TRBJ2-3, with 9 bases lining up with TRBD1. V lost 6 bases, J lost 6 bases, and 10 bases stayed unmatched. This CDR3 region has 15 residues. CDR3 sequence (DNA): TGTGCCAGCAGAACCGGGACAGGGCCGCGGGATACGCAGTATTTT. This sequence encodes CASRTGTGPRDTQYF.

The chain links TRBV7-9 to TRBJ2-1, with 8 bases identical to TRBD2. The CDR3 sequence is 21 residues long. Unmatched junction bases numbered 24, after V lost 2 bases and J lost 6 bases. Germline values: CDR1 SEHNR, CDR2 FQNEAQ (reference sequence). The CDR3 spells CASSLRAASTGTRDGGNEQFF. The DNA of the CDR3 is TGTGCCAGCAGCTTAAGGGCCGCCTCAACCGGGACTAGAGATGGAGGCAATGAGCAGTTCTTC.

This clonotype was observed at least ten times. The gene calls are TRBV7-8 and TRBJ2-7; D possibly corresponds to TRBD2 (6 bases). V was trimmed by 5 bases and J by 4 bases, leaving 18 bases between them. This CDR3 is built from 15 residues. CDR1 is SGHVS and CDR2 is FQNEAQ in the germline V gene. In DNA form, the CDR3 reads TGTGCCAGCAGCCAAACATACGGGAGTACTTACGAGCAGTACTTC. Amino acids: CASSQTYGSTYEQYF.

This clonotype showed up many times. J is TRBJ2-5 and V is TRBV14; D may match TRBD1 or TRBD2 (6 bases each). This CDR3 has 15 residues. V lost 0 bases to trimming and J lost 1 base, with 9 bases between them. In germline, CDR1 is SGHDN, CDR2 FVKESK. CDR3 residues: CASSQDGGGQETQYF. The CDR3 DNA follows: TGTGCCAGCAGCCAAGACGGAGGGGGCCAAGAGACCCAGTACTTC.

This clonotype was counted ten times or more. The chain has TRBV5-1 and TRBJ2-2, with TRBD1 matching over 11 bases. This CDR3 is 15 amino acids long. CDR1 is SGHRS and CDR2 is YFSETQ in the germline V gene. Trimming removed 7 bases from V and 4 bases from J; junction bases left unmatched: 6. The CDR3 bases are TGCGCCAGCGCCAGGGACAGGGGGTTCACCGGGGAGCTGTTTTTT. The encoded protein is CASARDRGFTGELFF.

V usage is TRBV28 and J usage is TRBJ1-6, with 8 bases aligning to TRBD1. V was clipped by 6 bases and J by 6 bases; unmatched bases: 10. Germline CDR1 is MDHEN and CDR2 is SYDVKM. The CDR3 spans 16 residues. This CDR3 reads CASREVLGQVNSPLHF. The DNA for the CDR3 is TGTGCCAGCAGGGAAGTATTGGGACAGGTTAATTCACCCCTCCACTTT.

This clonotype has only a few counts. The V call is TRBV19, the J call TRBJ2-1; 10 bases map to TRBD2. After removal of 6 bases from V and 6 bases from J, the junction contained 5 bases not matched to a gene. The CDR3 totals 14 residues. The germline V gene has CDR1 LNHDA and CDR2 SQIVND (reference sequence). CDR3 sequence (DNA): TGTGCCAGTAGCCGGACTAGCGGAACCAATGAGCAGTTCTTC. It codes for CASSRTSGTNEQFF.

In this sample, this clonotype turned up many times. The V and J genes are TRBV2 and TRBJ2-5; TRBD1 matches 8 bases. The germline gives CDR1 SNHLY, CDR2 FYNNEI. The CDR3 contains 14 residues. Germline trimming cut 4 bases from V and 0 bases from J; bases unmatched to any gene: 1. Written as DNA, the CDR3 is TGTGCCAGCAGTGCGGACAGGGACCAAGAGACCCAGTACTTC. It specifies CASSADRDQETQYF.

This chain links TRBV4-1 with TRBJ2-1, with D maybe TRBD2 (6 bases). CDR3 length: 14 amino acids. CDR1 is MGHRA and CDR2 is YSYEKL in the germline V gene. Trimming cost V 1 base and J 13 bases, with 17 bases left between them. In DNA, the CDR3 is TGCGCCAGCAGCCAAGGGGCGGGGAGCCCAGGCCAGTTCTTC. As protein: CASSQGAGSPGQFF.

The chain combines TRBV6-1 with TRBJ2-5; 14 bases map to TRBD2. The CDR3 totals 19 residues. With V trimmed by 4 bases and J by 5 bases, 15 bases remained unmatched. CDR1 is MNHNS, CDR2 SASEGT, per germline. The CDR3 DNA sequence: TGTGCCAGCAGTGGGCGTCCCGGGACTAGCGGGAGAGTCTTGGAGACCCAGTACTTC. Protein: CASSGRPGTSGRVLETQYF.